This TCR beta chain was found in a study of T-cell memory formation after mild COVID-19. Study-wide results and caveats: CD4+ contracting clones lay mainly in CM and EM, CD8+ ones in EMRA. There was a balanced CD4/CD8 profile in clones contracting day 15 to 85, and later expanders leaned CD4+. Nothing showed for sure that second-wave clones peaking on day 37 were SARS-CoV-2 specific. Prior to infection, memory already included some responding clones, suggesting cross-reactive memory joined.

Via MiXCR, TCRdb re-called the 5' RACE reads, giving one row per CDR3 protein. The sample contains about 200,000 distinct CDR3 sequences, over 9.5% of which appear only once. Looked up from germline, CDR1 is DFQATT and CDR2 is SNEGSKA (reference sequence). The CDR3 loop spans 14 amino acids. The V gene lost 1 base and the J gene lost 3 bases, with 12 bases spanning the gap. This clonotype was found many times. As yet, its antigen is unknown. The clonotype comes from a man aged 18 to 29 who had mild COVID-19 (a few samples of this study predate the infection). Cell type and time point are not known. This chain links TRBV20-1 with TRBJ1-1, with D uncertain. Sequences were obtained from PBMCs or a T cell subset sorted from them (not recorded which). The CDR3 sequence is CSARAMGSDTEAFF. The CDR3 DNA follows: TGCAGTGCTAGAGCCATGGGGTCGGACACTGAAGCTTTCTTT.